What follows are 26 T cell receptor beta chains derived from one specimen sequenced in a study of response to subunit inactivated influenza vaccine. TCRdb used MiXCR to reprocess the RT-PCR reads, holding one entry per CDR3 protein. The sample holds 630,000 or so distinct CDR3 sequences, approximately 15% seen once. The specimen was PBMCs from blood, collected approximately 13 days after vaccination. The receptors stem from a man between 45 and 60 years old who received an inactivated influenza vaccine.

The rearrangement links TRBV5-1 to TRBJ2-1; D unclear. V dropped 0 bases and J dropped 5 bases, with 6 bases sitting between them. In germline, CDR1 is SGHRS, CDR2 YFSETQ. The CDR3 spans 13 residues. The CDR3 sequence: CASSLAINNEQFF. The CDR3 bases are TGCGCCAGCAGCTTGGCCATCAACAATGAGCAGTTCTTC.

The rearrangement links TRBV6-5 to TRBJ2-3; tentative D call: TRBD1 (5 bases). There are 14 residues in the CDR3. Germline assignment: CDR1 MNHEY and CDR2 SVGAGI. Trimming pared 1 base from V and 2 bases from J, leaving 7 bases between. Here the CDR3 DNA reads TGTGCCAGCAGTTACTTGGGGCACACAGATACGCAGTATTTT. It translates to CASSYLGHTDTQYF.

CDR3 amino acids: CASSLRVWDEQYF. The CDR3 DNA sequence: TGCGCCAGCAGCCTCAGGGTTTGGGACGAGCAGTACTTC. The V and J genes are TRBV5-1 and TRBJ2-7; D possibly corresponds to TRBD1 (5 bases). This CDR3 contains 13 residues. Germline V gene data show CDR1 as SGHRS and CDR2 as YFSETQ. Between the trimmed V and J ends, which lost 4 bases and 5 bases, there was a span of 13 bases.

The V call is TRBV6-5, the J call TRBJ2-1; 9 positions agree with TRBD1. Germline lookup yields CDR1 MNHEY and CDR2 SVGAGI. This CDR3 region has 11 residues. The V gene end was trimmed by 10 bases and the J gene end by 8 bases; junction bases not matched to a gene: 3. CDR3: CATDRGDEQFF. The CDR3 nucleotides read TGTGCCACCGACAGGGGGGATGAGCAGTTCTTC.

This clonotype was observed a few times. This chain links TRBV2 with TRBJ1-5; tentative D call: TRBD1 (6 bases). The CDR3 consists of 15 residues. V gave up 7 bases and J gave up 1 base, with 14 bases separating them. Germline CDR1 is SNHLY and CDR2 is FYNNEI. This CDR3 reads CASTGTSFSNQPQHF. The CDR3 region has the DNA TGTGCCAGCACCGGGACAAGCTTCAGCAATCAGCCCCAGCATTTT.

This rearrangement joins TRBV4-3 to TRBJ2-7; the match to TRBD2 covers 10 bases. The length of the CDR3 is 16 residues. Trimming cost V 0 bases and J 3 bases; bases outside gene matches: 5. Germline CDR1 reads LGHNA; CDR2 reads YSLEER. CDR3 amino acids: CASSQDLTSGNYEQYF. The CDR3 bases are TGCGCCAGCAGCCAAGATCTCACTAGCGGGAACTACGAGCAGTACTTC.

J is TRBJ2-5 and V is TRBV5-1, with TRBD1 as a possible D gene (6 bases). CDR3 length: 15 amino acids. V was clipped by 4 bases and J by 2 bases, with 15 bases between them. Germline V gene lookup returns CDR1 SGHRS and CDR2 YFSETQ. The CDR3 nucleotides are TGCGCCAGCAGCCCCGTGGGGGCTGAACAAGAGACCCAGTACTTC. Translation: CASSPVGAEQETQYF. The full variable domain, completed using reference TRBV5-1 and TRBJ2-5, is KAGVTQTPRYLIKTRGQQVTLSCSPISGHRSVSWYQQTPGQGLQFLFEYFSETQRNKGNFPGRFSGRQFSNSRSEMNVSTLELGDSALYLCASSPVGAEQETQYFGPGTRLLVL.

This clonotype has more than one count but fewer than ten. The chain is built from TRBV9 and TRBJ2-1, with D possibly matching TRBD2 (6 bases). The V gene's germline CDR1 is SGDLS and CDR2 YYNGEE. Between the trimmed V and J ends, which lost 3 bases and 3 bases, there was a span of 13 bases. This CDR3 comprises 15 residues. CDR3 sequence reads: CASSGGWGLYNEQFF. CDR3 coding DNA: TGTGCCAGCAGCGGGGGTTGGGGACTCTACAATGAGCAGTTCTTC.

This sequence joins TRBV7-2 and TRBJ1-2; tentative D call: TRBD1 (6 bases). CDR1 and CDR2 (germline): SGHTA, FQGNSA. The CDR3 runs 14 residues. Trimming took off 6 bases at V and 5 bases at J, with 16 bases between the two ends. This CDR3 reads CASSPRGWEYGYTF. CDR3 bases: TGTGCCAGCAGTCCTAGGGGGTGGGAATATGGCTACACCTTC. The full variable domain, its missing parts supplied by reference TRBV7-2 and TRBJ1-2, is GAGVSQSPSNKVTEKGKDVELRCDPISGHTALYWYRQSLGQGLEFLIYFQGNSAPDKSGLPSDRFSAERTGGSVSTLTIQRTQQEDSAVYLCASSPRGWEYGYTFGSGTRLTVV.

The V gene is TRBV5-6, the J gene TRBJ1-2, with 9 bases lining up with TRBD1. Losses at the gene ends were 4 bases for V and 6 bases for J; bases not matched to a gene: 13. Germline V gives CDR1 SGHDT, CDR2 YYEEEE. The CDR3 contains 16 residues. CDR3 in amino acids: CASSQISGTGSHGYTF. The CDR3, as DNA: TGTGCCAGCAGCCAAATCTCCGGGACAGGGTCCCATGGCTACACCTTC.

This clonotype has a count of ten or more. This chain connects TRBV20-1 to TRBJ2-7; 9 bases map to TRBD1. Germline assignment: CDR1 DFQATT and CDR2 SNEGSKA (reference sequence). The CDR3 spans 15 residues. The ends lost 1 base at V and 9 bases at J; junction bases unmatched: 13. The CDR3 region is CSARATGGLASGQYF. CDR3 sequence (DNA): TGCAGTGCTAGAGCCACAGGGGGCCTAGCTTCGGGGCAGTACTTC.

A few counts support this clonotype. The rearrangement uses TRBV11-2 and TRBJ1-1; D remains ambiguous. The CDR3 consists of 15 residues. Germline lookup yields CDR1 SGHAT and CDR2 FQNNGV. The V end was cut by 2 bases, the J end by 0 bases, with 10 bases between. The CDR3: CASSLRRRMNTEAFF. In nucleotides, the CDR3 is TGTGCCAGCAGCTTAAGGAGACGGATGAACACTGAAGCTTTCTTT.

The CDR3 DNA reads as TGTGCCAGCAGAAGGGACAGGGGCTTGGGAACTGAAGCTTTCTTT. This translates into CASRRDRGLGTEAFF. The chain couples TRBV6-1 to TRBJ1-1, with TRBD1 identical over 10 bases. Germline CDR1 is MNHNS and CDR2 is SASEGT. With 6 bases clipped from V and 5 bases from J, the junction kept 9 bases outside the gene matches. This CDR3 comprises 15 residues.

The chain carries TRBV20-1 and TRBJ1-5; a weak D match, TRBD1 (5 bases). The V end was cut by 5 bases, the J end by 4 bases, with 9 bases between. Germline loops: CDR1 DFQATT, CDR2 SNEGSKA (reference sequence). CDR3 size: 12 residues. The CDR3 DNA sequence: TGCAGTGCTTCAAAGGGGAATCAGCCCCAGCATTTT. Translation gives CSASKGNQPQHF.

This clonotype came up a few times. The V call is TRBV5-1, the J call TRBJ2-7, with 7 bases that match TRBD1. The CDR3 spans 15 residues. The ends lost 0 bases at V and 6 bases at J; junction bases unmatched: 9. CDR1 and CDR2 from the germline V gene are SGHRS and YFSETQ. The CDR3 sequence is CASSLVGTVTSEQYF. CDR3 DNA: TGCGCCAGCAGCTTGGTCGGGACAGTAACCTCCGAGCAGTACTTC. The full variable domain, with the rest looked up from reference TRBV5-1 and TRBJ2-7, is KAGVTQTPRYLIKTRGQQVTLSCSPISGHRSVSWYQQTPGQGLQFLFEYFSETQRNKGNFPGRFSGRQFSNSRSEMNVSTLELGDSALYLCASSLVGTVTSEQYFGPGTRLTVT.

This clonotype was recorded a few times. The CDR3 DNA follows: TGTGCCAGCAGTATGTTCCGGGTTTTTGGGGGCGATGAGCAGTTCTTC. Translation gives CASSMFRVFGGDEQFF. V and J are TRBV28 and TRBJ2-1; a weak D match, TRBD1 (6 bases). Germline CDR1 is MDHEN and CDR2 is SYDVKM. The CDR3 is made up of 16 amino acids. V gave up 5 bases and J gave up 8 bases, with 22 bases separating them.

This clonotype occurred a few times. The rearrangement joins TRBV4-2 to TRBJ1-1, with 7 positions matching TRBD1. Germline CDR1 LGHNA, CDR2 YNFKEQ. CDR3 length equals 15 residues. Losses at the gene ends were 1 base for V and 1 base for J; bases not matched to a gene: 3. In nucleotides, the CDR3 is TGTGCCAGCAGCCAAGGGGGACAGAGGAACACTGAAGCTTTCTTT. Its protein is CASSQGGQRNTEAFF.

This rearrangement joins TRBV2 to TRBJ1-4; a weak D match, TRBD1 (6 bases). The germline gives CDR1 SNHLY, CDR2 FYNNEI. Trimming took off 6 bases at V and 7 bases at J, with 18 bases between the two ends. The CDR3 consists of 15 residues. This CDR3 is CASRITGKRGEKLFF. As DNA, the CDR3 is TGTGCCAGCAGAATAACAGGGAAACGAGGTGAAAAACTGTTTTTT.

The chain joins TRBV6-2 or TRBV6-3 to TRBJ1-2; 7 nucleotides line up with TRBD1. Germline values: CDR1 MNHEY, CDR2 SVGEGT. The V segment lost 6 bases and the J segment 0 bases; nucleotides outside the gene matches: 4. CDR3 size: 14 residues. CDR3 loop: CASRGTAANYGYTF. For the CDR3, the DNA is TGTGCCAGCAGGGGGACAGCCGCTAACTATGGCTACACCTTC.

The chain has TRBV28 and TRBJ2-7; TRBD1 agrees at 9 bases. The CDR3 sequence is 19 residues long. J lost 3 bases, V lost 2 bases, and 17 bases had no gene match. Germline assignment: CDR1 MDHEN and CDR2 SYDVKM. CDR3 coding DNA: TGTGCCAGCAGTTTAACGTCCCTCCCATACAGGGGGCGCCACTACGAGCAGTACTTC. This gives the protein CASSLTSLPYRGRHYEQYF.

This clonotype was seen a handful of times. This chain links TRBV28 with TRBJ2-1; TRBD2 matches 14 bases. The CDR3 covers 17 residues. With 1 base clipped from V and 9 bases from J, the junction kept 8 bases outside the gene matches. The germline CDR1 and CDR2 sequences are MDHEN and SYDVKM. CDR3 in DNA: TGTGCCAGCAGTTTATCGCTTTCGGGACTAGCGGGAGCTGAGCAGTTCTTC. This codes for CASSLSLSGLAGAEQFF. The full variable domain, with the rest looked up from reference TRBV28 and TRBJ2-1, is DVKVTQSSRYLVKRTGEKVFLECVQDMDHENMFWYRQDPGLGLRLIYFSYDVKMKEKGDIPEGYSVSREKKERFSLILESASTNQTSMYLCASSLSLSGLAGAEQFFGPGTRLTVL.

The chain couples TRBV9 to TRBJ2-1; 11 bases align to TRBD2. The length of the CDR3 is 15 residues. J was trimmed by 2 bases and V by 3 bases; bases with no gene match: 1. Germline lookup yields CDR1 SGDLS and CDR2 YYNGEE. CDR3 in DNA: TGTGCCAGCAGCGCGACTAGCGGGGCCTACAATGAGCAGTTCTTC. Its protein product is CASSATSGAYNEQFF.

This rearrangement joins TRBV28 to TRBJ1-2; D not certain. V lost 5 bases to trimming and J lost 7 bases, with 20 bases between them. CDR1 is MDHEN and CDR2 is SYDVKM in the germline V gene. This CDR3 contains 15 residues. CDR3 nucleotide sequence: TGTGCCAGCAGTAAGAAAAGACTGGCAGTCGGTGGCTACACCTTC. Protein: CASSKKRLAVGGYTF.

This clonotype was observed a handful of times. This chain links TRBV4-1 with TRBJ2-2; D tentatively reads TRBD1 or TRBD2 (6 bases each). The CDR3 consists of 16 residues. V lost 1 base, J lost 2 bases, and 11 bases lay in between. The germline V gene has CDR1 MGHRA and CDR2 YSYEKL. CDR3 in DNA: TGCGCCAGCAGCCAAGTGCCGGGGGCAAACACCGGGGAGCTGTTTTTT. As protein: CASSQVPGANTGELFF.

On this clonotype itself: This may arise from a read error, as a much more abundant clone is one base away. The chain couples TRBV5-1 to TRBJ2-2, with 7 bases matching TRBD1. Germline V lookup: CDR1 SGHRS, CDR2 YFSETQ. The CDR3 extends over 14 amino acids. The DNA for the CDR3 is TGCACCAGCAGCAGGGACAGAAACACCGGGGAGCTGTTTTTT. This encodes CTSSRDRNTGELFF.

The genes are TRBV5-1 and TRBJ2-2; 9 bases align to TRBD2. V shed 4 bases and J 5 bases; nucleotides not matched to a gene: 9. CDR1 and CDR2 (germline): SGHRS, YFSETQ. This CDR3 is 16 amino acids long. CDR3 nucleotide sequence: TGCGCCAGCAGCCCCGTAGCGGGAGCGGAAACCGGGGAGCTGTTTTTT. Translation gives CASSPVAGAETGELFF.